These 9 T cell receptor beta chains share one sample of origin, sequenced in a study of CD8 T cells in Susac syndrome (dated by TCRdb to about 2019). The method behind the library was the immunoSEQ multiplex PCR assay. RNA was extracted with the RNeasy kit and roughly 0.5 to 1 ug was reverse transcribed using random hexamers. TCRdb's own reprocessing of the public reads used fastp at Q25 and MiXCR and kept productive beta chains. One record per CDR3 amino acid sequence lists the most common genes and DNA. The sample data list roughly 70,000 distinct CDR3 sequences, and roughly 95% of these were observed just once. Around 0.11% of the sample is held by the ten biggest clonotypes. The specimen was CD4+ T cells from PBMCs. The source of these receptors is a human donor with multiple sclerosis.

The CDR3 DNA reads TGTGCCAGCAGCTCGGGACGCGGCTTTGGCTACACCTTC. It specifies CASSSGRGFGYTF. The V gene is TRBV6-2 or TRBV6-3, the J gene TRBJ1-2; a possible D gene is TRBD1 (5 bases). CDR1 and CDR2 from the germline V gene are MNHEY and SVGEGT. The CDR3 runs 13 residues. Trimming cost V 6 bases and J 7 bases, with 15 bases left between them.

The chain employs TRBV11-2 and TRBJ2-5; no reliable D call. From germline, CDR1 is SGHAT and CDR2 FQNNGV. Trimming left V 1 base short and J 3 bases short, with 6 bases between. CDR3 length equals 13 residues. CDR3 residues: CASSLAVEETQYF. The CDR3 bases are TGTGCCAGCAGCTTAGCGGTGGAAGAGACCCAGTACTTC.

The gene calls are TRBV12-3 or TRBV12-4 and TRBJ2-7; D uncertain. Trimming left V 6 bases short and J 0 bases short, with 18 bases between. The CDR3 loop spans 16 amino acids. The CDR3 loop reads CASSRGLLVSSYEQYF. The CDR3 region has the DNA TGTGCCAGCAGCCGCGGCTTGTTGGTGAGCTCCTACGAGCAGTACTTC.

Only a few counts were recorded for this clonotype. The junction differs from germline at one of its ends, possibly a read error. The chain combines TRBV24-1 with TRBJ2-6; D might be TRBD1 (5 bases). CDR3 length equals 15 residues. CDR1 KGHDR and CDR2 SFDVKD come from the germline V gene. In DNA, the CDR3 is TGTGCCACCAGTGATCACAGGCTTGGGGCCAACGTCCTGACTTTT. This codes for CATSDHRLGANVLTF.

The V gene is TRBV29-1, the J gene TRBJ2-2, with D unresolved. Trimming took 6 bases from V and 5 from J, leaving 13 bases between them. Germline V gene data show CDR1 as SQVTM and CDR2 as ANQGSEA. This CDR3 is 13 amino acids long. Here the CDR3 reads CSVHRTTTGELFF. DNA for the CDR3: TGCAGCGTCCACCGGACCACTACCGGGGAGCTGTTTTTT.

This clonotype appeared a few times. The chain uses TRBV12-3 or TRBV12-4 and TRBJ2-7, with 8 bases aligning to TRBD1. This CDR3 has 13 amino acids. V gave up 4 bases and J gave up 4 bases; unmatched junction bases: 3. The DNA of the CDR3 is TGTGCCAGCAGTTGGACAGGGAGTTACGAGCAGTACTTC. This translates into CASSWTGSYEQYF.

Turning to this clonotype: A junction boundary mismatches the germline segment, possibly from a read error. This sequence joins TRBV4-2 and TRBJ2-5; D remains ambiguous. The germline V gene encodes CDR1 LGHNA and CDR2 YNFKEQ. This CDR3 contains 14 residues. The CDR3 DNA sequence: TGTGCCAGCAGTCAAGGAGCAGCCGAAGAGACCCAGTACTTC. Residues: CASSQGAAEETQYF.

This clonotype was recorded once. This chain joins TRBV6-2 or TRBV6-3 and TRBJ2-3; D may correspond to TRBD1 or TRBD2 (5 bases each). V was shortened by 3 bases and J by 4 bases, with 14 bases between the two germline ends. This CDR3 has 15 amino acids. The germline V gene has CDR1 MNHEY and CDR2 SVGEGT. The CDR3 coding sequence is TGTGCCAGCAGTTATGGGCAGGGAGTTGCAGATACGCAGTATTTT. Translating gives CASSYGQGVADTQYF.

This clonotype has only one observation. The V and J genes are TRBV20-1 and TRBJ1-4; D not resolved. The V and J ends lost 1 base and 8 bases respectively, with 17 bases between them. This CDR3 has 15 amino acids. Looked up from germline, CDR1 is DFQATT and CDR2 is SNEGSKA (reference sequence). CDR3 sequence: CSARGPPGVKEKLFF. The CDR3, as DNA: TGCAGTGCTAGAGGCCCGCCGGGAGTAAAGGAAAAACTGTTTTTT.